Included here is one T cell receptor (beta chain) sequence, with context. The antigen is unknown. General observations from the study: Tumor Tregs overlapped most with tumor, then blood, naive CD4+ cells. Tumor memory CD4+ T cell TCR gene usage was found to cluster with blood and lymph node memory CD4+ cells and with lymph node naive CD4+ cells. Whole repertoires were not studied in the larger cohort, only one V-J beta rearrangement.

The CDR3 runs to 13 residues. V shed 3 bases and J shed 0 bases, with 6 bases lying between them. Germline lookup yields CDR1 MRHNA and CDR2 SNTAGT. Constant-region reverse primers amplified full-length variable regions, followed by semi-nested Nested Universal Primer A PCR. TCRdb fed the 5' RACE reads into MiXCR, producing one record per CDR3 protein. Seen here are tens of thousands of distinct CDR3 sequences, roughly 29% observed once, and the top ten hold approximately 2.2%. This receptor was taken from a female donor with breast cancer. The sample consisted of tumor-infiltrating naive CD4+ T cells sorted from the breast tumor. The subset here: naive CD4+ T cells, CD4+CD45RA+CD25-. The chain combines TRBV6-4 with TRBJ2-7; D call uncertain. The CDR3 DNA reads TGTGCCAGCAGTGAAGGGAACTCCTACGAGCAGTACTTC. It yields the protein CASSEGNSYEQYF.